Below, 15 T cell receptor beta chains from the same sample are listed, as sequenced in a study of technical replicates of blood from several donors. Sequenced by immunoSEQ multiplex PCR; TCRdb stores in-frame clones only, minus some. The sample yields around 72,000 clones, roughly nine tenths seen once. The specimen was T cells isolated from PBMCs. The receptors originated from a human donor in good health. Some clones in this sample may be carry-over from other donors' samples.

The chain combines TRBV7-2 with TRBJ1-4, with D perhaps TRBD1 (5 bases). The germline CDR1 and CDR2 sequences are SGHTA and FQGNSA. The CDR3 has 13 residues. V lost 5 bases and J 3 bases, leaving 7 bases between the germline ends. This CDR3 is CASSRGANEKLFF. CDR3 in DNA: TGTGCCAGCAGCAGGGGTGCTAATGAAAAACTGTTTTTT.

The CDR3 DNA is TGTGCCAGCAGTGACGCCGGGGACTCCAATGAGCAGTTCTTC. This gives the protein CASSDAGDSNEQFF. The chain has TRBV6-4 and TRBJ2-1; D might be TRBD2 (6 bases). Trimming cost V 2 bases and J 6 bases, with 11 bases left between them. The CDR3 spans 14 residues. Germline-derived CDR1 and CDR2 are MRHNA and SNTAGT.

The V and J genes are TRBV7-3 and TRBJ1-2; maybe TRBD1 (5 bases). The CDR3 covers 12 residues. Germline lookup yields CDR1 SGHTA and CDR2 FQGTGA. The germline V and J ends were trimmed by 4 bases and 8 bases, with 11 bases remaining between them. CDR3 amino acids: CASSSTGYGYTF. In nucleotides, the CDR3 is TGTGCCAGCAGCTCTACAGGCTACGGCTACACCTTC.

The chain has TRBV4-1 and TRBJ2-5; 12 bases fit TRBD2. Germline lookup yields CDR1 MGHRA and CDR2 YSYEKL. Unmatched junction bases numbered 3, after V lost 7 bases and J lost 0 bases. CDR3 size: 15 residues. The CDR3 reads CASNRLAGDQETQYF. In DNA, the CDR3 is TGCGCCAGCAACCGACTAGCGGGGGACCAAGAGACCCAGTACTTC.

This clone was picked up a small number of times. CDR3 region: CAWKLAGGPIEQFF. The DNA of the CDR3 is TGTGCCTGGAAGTTAGCGGGGGGGCCGATTGAGCAGTTCTTC. The rearrangement uses TRBV30 and TRBJ2-1, with 11 bases that match TRBD2. The germline V gene has CDR1 GTSNPN and CDR2 SVGIG (reference sequence). The CDR3 covers 14 residues. V was clipped by 4 bases and J by 9 bases; unmatched bases: 8.

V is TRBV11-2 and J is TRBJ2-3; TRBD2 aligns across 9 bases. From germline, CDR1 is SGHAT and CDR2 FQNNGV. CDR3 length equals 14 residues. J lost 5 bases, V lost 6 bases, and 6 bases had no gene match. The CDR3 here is CASRLGLAGDTQYF. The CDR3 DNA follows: TGTGCCAGCAGGTTGGGACTAGCTGGAGATACGCAGTATTTT.

The CDR3 sequence is CASSVGWMGRTGEQYF. CDR3 bases: TGTGCCAGCAGCGTAGGTTGGATGGGCAGGACTGGCGAGCAGTACTTC. The chain combines TRBV9 with TRBJ2-7; weak D call: TRBD2 (5 bases). Looked up from germline, CDR1 is SGDLS and CDR2 is YYNGEE. CDR3 size: 16 residues. V shed 0 bases and J shed 6 bases, with 19 bases lying between them.

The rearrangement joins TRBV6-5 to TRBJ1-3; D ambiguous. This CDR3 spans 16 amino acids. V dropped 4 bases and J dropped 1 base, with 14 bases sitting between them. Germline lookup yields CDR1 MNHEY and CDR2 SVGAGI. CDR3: CASSSSAIQSGNTIYF. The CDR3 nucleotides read TGTGCCAGCAGTTCATCGGCGATACAGTCTGGAAACACCATATATTTT.

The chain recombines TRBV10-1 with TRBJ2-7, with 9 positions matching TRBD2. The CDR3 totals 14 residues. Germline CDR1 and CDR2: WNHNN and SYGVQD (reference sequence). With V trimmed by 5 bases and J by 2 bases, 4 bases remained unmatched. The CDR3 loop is CASSLAGAAYEQYF. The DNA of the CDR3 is TGCGCCAGCAGTTTAGCGGGAGCAGCCTACGAGCAGTACTTC.

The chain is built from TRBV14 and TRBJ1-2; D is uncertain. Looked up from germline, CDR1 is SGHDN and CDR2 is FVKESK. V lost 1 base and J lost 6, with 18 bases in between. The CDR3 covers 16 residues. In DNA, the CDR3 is TGTGCCAGCAGCCAAGCATACAGAGAGGGAGCGAATGGCTACACCTTC. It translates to CASSQAYREGANGYTF.

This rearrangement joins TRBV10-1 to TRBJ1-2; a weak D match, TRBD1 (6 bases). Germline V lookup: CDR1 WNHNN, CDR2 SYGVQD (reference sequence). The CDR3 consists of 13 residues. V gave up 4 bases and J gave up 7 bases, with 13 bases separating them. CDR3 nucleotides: TGCGCCAGCAGTGGGCCCTCAGGGGCTGGCTACACCTTC. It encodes CASSGPSGAGYTF.

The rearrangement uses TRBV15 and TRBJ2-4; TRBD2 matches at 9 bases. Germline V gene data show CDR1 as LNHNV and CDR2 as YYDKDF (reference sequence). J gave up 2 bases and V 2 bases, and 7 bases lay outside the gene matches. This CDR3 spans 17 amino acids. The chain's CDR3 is CATSRPGLASSKNIQYF. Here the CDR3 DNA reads TGTGCCACCAGCAGACCGGGACTAGCTTCGTCCAAAAACATTCAGTACTTC. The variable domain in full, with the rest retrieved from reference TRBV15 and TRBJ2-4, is DAMVIQNPRYQVTQFGKPVTLSCSQTLNHNVMYWYQQKSSQAPKLLFHYYDKDFNNEADTPDNFQSRRPNTSFCFLDIRSPGLGDTAMYLCATSRPGLASSKNIQYFGAGTRLSVL.

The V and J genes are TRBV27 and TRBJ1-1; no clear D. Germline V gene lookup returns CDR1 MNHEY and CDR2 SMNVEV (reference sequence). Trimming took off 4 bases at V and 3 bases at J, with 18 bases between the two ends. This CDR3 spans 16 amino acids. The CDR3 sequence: CASSSLPGSQDTEAFF. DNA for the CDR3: TGTGCCAGCAGTTCACTACCCGGGTCCCAAGACACTGAAGCTTTCTTT.

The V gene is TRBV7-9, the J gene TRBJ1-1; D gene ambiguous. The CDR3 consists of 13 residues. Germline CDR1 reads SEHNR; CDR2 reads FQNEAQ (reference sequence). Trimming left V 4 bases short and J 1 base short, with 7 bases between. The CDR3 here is CASSSRQNTEAFF. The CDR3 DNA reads TGTGCCAGCAGCTCCCGACAGAACACTGAAGCTTTCTTT.

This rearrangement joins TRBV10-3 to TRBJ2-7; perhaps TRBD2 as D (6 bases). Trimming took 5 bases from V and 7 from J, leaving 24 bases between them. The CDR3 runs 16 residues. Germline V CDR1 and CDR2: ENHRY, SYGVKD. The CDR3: CAISFLRAGPRGEQYF. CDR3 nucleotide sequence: TGTGCCATCAGTTTCCTGCGTGCGGGGCCCCGGGGGGAGCAGTACTTC.